Listed below are T cell receptor beta chains from one sample, sequenced in a study of STAT5B mutations in CD4+ large granular lymphocyte leukemia. Method: immunoSEQ multiplex PCR; TCRdb's copy keeps in-frame clones and lacks some. The data show nearly 30,000 clones, approximately 80% seen once. Specimen: CD4+ T cells from blood buffy coats. Source of these receptors: a human donor in good health. CDR3s include the opening cysteine and the closing phenylalanine or tryptophan. Only part of the rows carry a size: once, few, many, or a class if the clone is expanded.

clone size,V gene,CDR3 protein
-,TRBV5-6,CASSSQIYSNQPQHF
-,TRBV19,CASSLGFYNEQFF
once,TRBV19,CASSRTGESGNTIYF
-,TRBV27,CASSFPPPGQGKAFF
few,TRBV7-9,CASSLAQVNTEAFF
-,TRBV25-1,CASSGPPGWGNTDTQYF
-,TRBV9,CASSGEAFF
-,TRBV2,CASRWGGMGETQYF
-,TRBV11-2,CASSLRGVGEQFF
-,TRBV19,CASSIRAGSASRGNTIYF
-,TRBV28,CASSYRDRGEWGQPQHF
-,TRBV4-1,CASSRNPGDTGELFF
-,TRBV6-6,CASGTTTNYGYTF
few,TRBV19,CASSSRDRGYNEQFF
once,TRBV10-3,CAITRGPPYNSPLHF
-,TRBV4-1,CASSQEGLAAHSYNEQFF
-,TRBV4-3,CASSQEYGTNTGELFF
-,TRBV29-1,CSVAPASYNEQFF
-,TRBV7-2,CASGAQAASNSPLHF
-,TRBV11-3,CASSLGGGLADLYNEQFF
-,TRBV6-5,CASSESAGYGYTF
-,TRBV7-2,CASSLGRNSNQPQHF
-,TRBV15,CATSNSPNQPQHF
-,TRBV5-4,CASSSGTGNYGYTF
-,TRBV27,CASSSNGGRQETQYF
-,TRBV7-2,CASSLGGQTREAFF
-,TRBV5-1,CASSFDSYEQYF
-,TRBV7-9,CASSSYRPLGTGANVLTF
-,TRBV6-5,CASSWTSGGDTQYF
-,TRBV6-6,CASKWGGNGRPQHF
-,TRBV11-2,CASSNRAGAEAFF
few,TRBV5-4,CASSRGGLAGGYETQYF
-,TRBV27,CASSFLGLAGGPDTDTQYF
-,TRBV25-1,CASSEWTGEETQYF
-,TRBV11-2,CASSLGQAPLHF
-,TRBV6-1,CASSTPNTEAFF
-,TRBV19,CASSFPGQAFGGELFF
-,TRBV4-1,CASSQDRVRGFSGTGELFF
-,TRBV6-6,CASSYLAGGNSPLHF
-,TRBV10-2,CASGGGSGNTIYF
-,TRBV5-1,CASSLNQIAAASTDTQYF